Listed below are T cell receptor beta chains from one sample, sequenced in a study of T cells in Graves' hyperthyroidism and ophthalmopathy. MiXCR, run by TCRdb on the multiplex PCR reads, gives a single entry per CDR3 protein. The table lists nearly 600,000 distinct CDR3 sequences, around 14% of them singletons. Sequenced: blood. The source is a young woman with Graves' ophthalmopathy. Each CDR3 is given with its conserved first and last residue. The order of the fields is D gene, clone size, J gene, V gene, CDR3 DNA, CDR3 protein. D genes are given only for firm matches. Some rows have no size entry. The others give once, few or many, or a class for an expanded clone.

NA | many | TRBJ1-2 | TRBV12-3/TRBV12-4 | TGTGCCAGCAGTCATGGACGGACTCCCTATGGCTACACCTTC | CASSHGRTPYGYTF
NA | many | TRBJ2-1 | TRBV6-1 | TGTGCCAGCAGTGAAGCGAGTCGATCGGTCTACAATGAGCAGTTCTTC | CASSEASRSVYNEQFF
TRBD1 | many | TRBJ1-1 | TRBV25-1 | TGTGCCAGCAGTGACAGGGGGCGGACTGAAGCTTTCTTT | CASSDRGRTEAFF
NA | NA | TRBJ2-3 | TRBV11-3 | TGTGCCAGCACCCCGAGCGGAGGCACAGATACGCAGTATTTT | CASTPSGGTDTQYF
NA | many | TRBJ2-7 | TRBV28 | TGTGCCAGCAGAGGGTCTCCAGCCTACGAGCAGTACTTC | CASRGSPAYEQYF
TRBD1 | few | TRBJ1-2 | TRBV6-1 | TGTGCCAGCAGTGCGACGGGACAGGGAAAAGATGGCTACACCTTC | CASSATGQGKDGYTF
NA | many | TRBJ2-1 | TRBV6-2/TRBV6-3 | TGTGCCAGCAGTTCACAGACTCCATTCCCCGGAGCTGAGCAGTTCTTC | CASSSQTPFPGAEQFF
NA | NA | TRBJ1-1 | TRBV7-9 | TGTGCCAGCAGCTTAGCAGCCCGCCTCAGGGCTTTCTTT | CASSLAARLRAFF
TRBD1 | many | TRBJ2-3 | TRBV27 | TGTGCCAGCAGTTCGACAGGGTTTCAACACACAGATACGCAGTATTTT | CASSSTGFQHTDTQYF
TRBD2 | many | TRBJ2-7 | TRBV7-2 | TGTGCCAGCAGCTCCAGCGGGGGTTCCGGCTCCGAGCAGTACTTC | CASSSSGGSGSEQYF
NA | NA | TRBJ1-1 | TRBV6-9 | TGTGCCAGCAGTTACGGTCTTTATGGTATGAACGAAAAGACTGAAGCTTTCTTT | CASSYGLYGMNEKTEAFF
TRBD1 | many | TRBJ1-2 | TRBV29-1 | TGCAGCGCCGAGGGGTCAGGGGGAGGTGGCTACACCTTC | CSAEGSGGGGYTF
NA | many | TRBJ1-5 | TRBV28 | TGTGCCAGCAGTCCCTATGCAGGGTCATCAAATCAGCCCCAGCATTTT | CASSPYAGSSNQPQHF
TRBD1 | few | TRBJ1-6 | TRBV5-1 | TGCGCCAGCTCAGCAGAGGGACAGAAGTATTCACCCCTCCACTTT | CASSAEGQKYSPLHF
NA | few | TRBJ1-2 | TRBV28 | TGTGCCAGCAGTGGAGTCTGGCCCCTAATTAACTATGGCTACACCTTC | CASSGVWPLINYGYTF
NA | many | TRBJ2-2 | TRBV6-2/TRBV6-3 | TGTGCCAGCAGTTACGGAGGTGGCTTAAACACCGGGGAGCTGTTTTTT | CASSYGGGLNTGELFF
NA | NA | TRBJ1-5 | TRBV20-1 | TGCAGTGCTAGTAACAGGGATAGCAATCAGCCCCAGCATTTT | CSASNRDSNQPQHF
NA | many | TRBJ1-1 | TRBV2 | TGTGCCAGCAGTGAATGGTCCGGGGGAGCTTTCTTT | CASSEWSGGAFF
NA | many | TRBJ2-3 | TRBV28 | TGTGCCAGCAGTTTAAGATGGGGAGATACGCAGTATTTT | CASSLRWGDTQYF
TRBD1 | NA | TRBJ2-7 | TRBV28 | TGTGCCAGCAGTTTCCGGGACAGGGGGCCCTCCTACGAGCAGTACTTC | CASSFRDRGPSYEQYF
NA | many | TRBJ2-7 | TRBV10-3 | TGTGCCATCAGTGCCGGACTCTACTACGAGCAGTACTTC | CAISAGLYYEQYF
TRBD1 | many | TRBJ2-3 | TRBV2 | TGTGCCAGCACCCTTACGACAGGGGCAGATACGCAGTATTTT | CASTLTTGADTQYF
TRBD1 | many | TRBJ2-1 | TRBV20-1 | TGCAGTGCTCCATCCGCGGGACAGGGAGGTGATGAGCAGTTCTTC | CSAPSAGQGGDEQFF
NA | NA | TRBJ2-7 | TRBV3-2 | TGTGCCAGCATGCACGGGACTTTTTCCTACGAGCAGTACTTC | CASMHGTFSYEQYF
NA | NA | TRBJ1-1 | TRBV19 | TGTGCCAGTAGTGAGGGACGGGAGAACACTGAAGCTTTCTTT | CASSEGRENTEAFF
NA | many | TRBJ1-1 | TRBV30 | TGTGCCTGGAGTGCGTCCGGCACTGAAGCTTTCTTT | CAWSASGTEAFF
NA | NA | TRBJ1-1 | TRBV7-9 | TGTGCCAGCAGCGTTACCCGGCCCGAAGCTTTCTTT | CASSVTRPEAFF
NA | many | TRBJ1-1 | TRBV12-3/TRBV12-4 | TGTGCCAGCAGTTTAGGCTGGGATGGTGCTTTCTTT | CASSLGWDGAFF
NA | many | TRBJ2-7 | TRBV7-9 | TGTGCCAGCAGCCCCCGAACGGGTAGTACTCCCTACGAGCAGTACTTC | CASSPRTGSTPYEQYF
NA | many | TRBJ2-2 | TRBV7-9 | TGTGCCAGCAGCTCCCTCGGGCTAGCAGGGACCGGGGAGCTGTTTTTT | CASSSLGLAGTGELFF
NA | many | TRBJ1-5 | TRBV12-5 | TGTGCTAGTGCAAAAAGTGGGCAGCCCCAGCATTTT | CASAKSGQPQHF
NA | many | TRBJ2-3 | TRBV10-3 | TGTGCCATCAGTAGCACAGATACGCAGTATTTT | CAISSTDTQYF
NA | NA | TRBJ1-5 | TRBV27 | TGTGCCAGCAGTCCTATAGTTCCTCCCGGGGACGCATGGGTAGCCCAGCATTTT | CASSPIVPPGDAWVAQHF
TRBD1 | many | TRBJ2-1 | TRBV29-1 | TGCAGCGTTGTCCGGGACAGGGGCTACAATGAGCAGTTCTTC | CSVVRDRGYNEQFF
TRBD2 | once | TRBJ2-7 | TRBV11-3 | TGTGCCAGCGGCCGGACTAGCGGGAGGGCCTCCTACGAGCAGTACTTC | CASGRTSGRASYEQYF
TRBD1 | many | TRBJ2-5 | TRBV7-3 | TGTGCCAGCAGCCCGACAGGGGGTCGAGAGACCCAGTACTTC | CASSPTGGRETQYF
NA | few | TRBJ1-2 | TRBV30 | TGTGCCTGGAGTCCCGCTTCGAACTATGGCTACACCTTC | CAWSPASNYGYTF